A single sample is the source of the 11 T cell receptor beta chains below, sequenced in a study of early T cells in non-severe SARS-CoV-2 infection. TCRdb re-analysed the 5' RACE reads in MiXCR, keeping a single row per CDR3 protein. The table includes about 92,000 distinct CDR3 sequences, around 16% detected once. The sequenced material came from whole blood. These receptors were taken from an adult who was a healthcare worker with PCR-confirmed SARS-CoV-2 infection or an uninfected control (not recorded which).

The chain combines TRBV28 with TRBJ2-5; D is undetermined. The germline V gene has CDR1 MDHEN and CDR2 SYDVKM. Between the trimmed V and J ends, which lost 8 bases and 5 bases, there was a span of 15 bases. The CDR3 length is 13 residues. In DNA form, the CDR3 reads TGTGCCAGCGGGCCGCCCTTGGGGGAGACCCAGTACTTC. Translated, it gives CASGPPLGETQYF.

V usage is TRBV18 and J usage is TRBJ1-1; maybe TRBD1 (5 bases). V lost 9 bases, J lost 1 base, and 9 bases lay in between. This CDR3 has 12 residues. The germline V gene has CDR1 KGHSH and CDR2 LQKENI. For the CDR3, the DNA is TGTGCCAGTTGGGGCGGGAACACTGAAGCTTTCTTT. Amino acids: CASWGGNTEAFF.

This clonotype was seen many times. This rearrangement joins TRBV7-2 to TRBJ1-1; tentative D call: TRBD1 (5 bases). The germline V gene has CDR1 SGHTA and CDR2 FQGNSA. CDR3 length: 14 amino acids. V lost 5 bases and J 6 bases, leaving 16 bases between the germline ends. The CDR3 loop reads CASSPGPDSPEAFF. The CDR3 DNA reads as TGTGCCAGCAGCCCTGGGCCCGACAGCCCTGAAGCTTTCTTT.

This clonotype appeared a few times. The chain combines TRBV6-5 with TRBJ2-7; D remains ambiguous. Germline CDR1 and CDR2: MNHEY and SVGAGI. The CDR3 spans 18 residues. V lost 0 bases and J lost 6, with 24 bases in between. CDR3 bases: TGTGCCAGCAGTTACTCGTGGACCTCGAATGAGGCCCGTCCCGAGCAGTACTTC. Translating it yields CASSYSWTSNEARPEQYF.

This clonotype was observed at least ten times. The V gene is TRBV6-2 or TRBV6-3, the J gene TRBJ2-7; D is undetermined. Germline assignment: CDR1 MNHEY and CDR2 SVGEGT. V was shortened by 6 bases and J by 5 bases, with 26 bases between the two germline ends. CDR3 length: 17 residues. CDR3 region: CASRSWGRAVASNEQYF. DNA of the CDR3: TGTGCCAGCAGATCCTGGGGTCGGGCCGTAGCAAGTAACGAGCAGTACTTC.

This clonotype was counted a few times. The V gene is TRBV29-1, the J gene TRBJ2-2, with 9 bases fitting TRBD2. The CDR3 has 15 amino acids. The junction had 10 bases not matched to a gene; V was cut back by 7 bases and J by 4 bases. In germline, CDR1 is SQVTM, CDR2 ANQGSEA. DNA of the CDR3: TGCAGCGCCGCTAGGACTAGCGACCGCACCGGGGAGCTGTTTTTT. It is translated as CSAARTSDRTGELFF.

The rearrangement uses TRBV4-3 and TRBJ2-1, with TRBD2 matching over 9 bases. Germline loops: CDR1 LGHNA, CDR2 YSLEER. V lost 2 bases and J lost 8; bases outside the gene matches: 4. CDR3 length equals 14 residues. The DNA of the CDR3 is TGCGCCAGCAGCCAACTAGCGGGGCAGGATGAGCAGTTCTTC. It specifies CASSQLAGQDEQFF.

At least ten counts were recorded for this clonotype. J is TRBJ1-3 and V is TRBV9; D uncertain. V was cut by 0 bases and J by 0 bases, with 7 bases left in between. Per germline, CDR1 SGDLS and CDR2 YYNGEE. This CDR3 spans 15 amino acids. CDR3 sequence: CASSVAGDSGNTIYF. For the CDR3, the DNA is TGTGCCAGCAGCGTAGCCGGGGACTCTGGAAACACCATATATTTT.

The rearrangement uses TRBV5-1 and TRBJ2-4; D is unresolved. V was pared by 0 bases and J by 1 base, with 11 bases between. Germline-derived CDR1 and CDR2 are SGHRS and YFSETQ. CDR3 size: 16 residues. CDR3 amino acids: CASSLGLGAAKNIQYF. The CDR3 region has the DNA TGCGCCAGCAGCTTGGGGCTGGGCGCGGCCAAAAACATTCAGTACTTC.

This chain joins TRBV6-1 and TRBJ2-7, with 11 bases aligning to TRBD2. V gave up 2 bases and J gave up 2 bases; unmatched junction bases: 5. This CDR3 spans 16 amino acids. CDR1 and CDR2 (germline): MNHNS, SASEGT. The CDR3 spells CASSERLAGPTYEQYF. In nucleotides, the CDR3 is TGTGCCAGCAGTGAAAGACTAGCGGGACCGACCTACGAGCAGTACTTC.

The chain has TRBV27 and TRBJ1-1, with D unclear. The V gene's germline CDR1 is MNHEY and CDR2 SMNVEV (reference sequence). The CDR3 length is 13 residues. V lost 0 bases and J lost 1, with 3 bases in between. DNA for the CDR3: TGTGCCAGCAGTTTATCGCGGAACACTGAAGCTTTCTTT. Its translation is CASSLSRNTEAFF.